This TCR beta chain was documented in a study of T-cell reconstitution after alpha-beta-depleted transplantation in children. Per the germline V gene, CDR1 is SGHAT and CDR2 is FQNNGV. The CDR3 covers 18 residues. The ends were cut back, 5 bases at V and 2 bases at J, with 21 bases in the middle. Unique molecular identifiers featured in how the TCRbeta library was prepared. TCRdb re-called the PCR reads through MiXCR, storing one row per CDR3 protein. The table has over 200,000 distinct CDR3 sequences, about 9.2% seen once; the top ten hold approximately 6.2%. This clonotype appeared a few times. Sample: PBMCs from the stem cell graft donor, taken from the stem cell graft. The sequence was obtained from a human donor who donated a stem cell graft to a child with acute lymphoblastic leukemia. The rearrangement links TRBV11-2 to TRBJ2-2; D might be TRBD1 (6 bases). This CDR3 reads CASSNLNRLGQNTGELFF. Here the CDR3 DNA reads TGTGCCAGCAGCAACCTCAACCGCCTGGGACAAAACACCGGGGAGCTGTTTTTT.